The present TCR beta chain was sequenced within a study of radiotherapy plus CTLA-4 blockade in lung cancer. This table comes from immunoSEQ multiplex PCR, and its TCRdb copy is limited to in-frame clones, with some not included. The sample carries about 30,000 clones, roughly 80% recorded once. Trimming removed 6 bases from V and 5 bases from J; junction bases left unmatched: 9. CDR1 MNHEY and CDR2 SVGAGI come from the germline V gene. This CDR3 is built from 15 residues. Sample: peripheral blood, taken from a patient treated with radiotherapy plus ipilimumab. V usage is TRBV6-5 and J usage is TRBJ2-5; 10 bases match TRBD2. The source of this sequence is a human donor with non-small cell lung cancer who had stable disease on radiotherapy plus ipilimumab. The CDR3 spells CASSKAGGPGETQYF. Written as DNA, the CDR3 is TGTGCCAGCAGCAAAGCGGGGGGGCCTGGGGAGACCCAGTACTTC.